The 25 T cell receptor beta chains presented below share a single source sample, sequenced in a study of cytomegalovirus exposure and HLA in healthy donors. The PCR contained 60 Vbeta and 13 Jbeta primers. TCRdb's copy holds only in-frame clones and misses some; the assay was immunoSEQ multiplex PCR. The sample table sets out approximately 150,000 clones. The specimen was PBMCs. These receptors came from a woman between 40 and 50 years old in good health and CMV-seronegative.

This chain uses TRBV7-3 with TRBJ1-2; 7 nucleotides agree with TRBD1. Trimming at V came to 0 bases and at J to 3 bases, leaving 4 bases not matched to a gene. This CDR3 comprises 15 residues. Per germline, CDR1 SGHTA and CDR2 FQGTGA. CDR3 DNA sequence: TGTGCCAGCAGCTTAACACCAGGACAGGACTATGGCTACACCTTC. Translating it yields CASSLTPGQDYGYTF.

The rearrangement joins TRBV7-8 to TRBJ1-1; D not resolved. Germline V CDR1 and CDR2: SGHVS, FQNEAQ. Trimming stripped 6 bases from V and 6 bases from J, with 17 bases between. The CDR3 has 14 amino acids. This CDR3 is CASRTTTSSAEAFF. As DNA, the CDR3 is TGTGCCAGCAGGACTACTACGAGCAGCGCTGAAGCTTTCTTT.

This chain uses TRBV7-3 with TRBJ1-1; possibly TRBD1 for D (6 bases). V lost 5 bases to trimming and J lost 1 base, with 8 bases between them. The CDR3 spans 13 residues. Germline V lookup: CDR1 SGHTA, CDR2 FQGTGA. CDR3 protein: CASSGQRNTEAFF. CDR3 bases: TGTGCCAGCAGCGGACAGCGGAACACTGAAGCTTTCTTT. The full variable domain, its missing parts supplied by reference TRBV7-3 and TRBJ1-1, is GAGVSQTPSNKVTEKGKYVELRCDPISGHTALYWYRQSLGQGPEFLIYFQGTGAADDSGLPNDRFFAVRPEGSVSTLKIQRTERGDSAVYLCASSGQRNTEAFFGQGTRLTVV.

The genes are TRBV27 and TRBJ2-5; possible D gene TRBD2, 6 bases. The CDR3 contains 14 residues. Deletions cut 5 bases from V and 4 bases from J, with 14 bases between. Germline lookup yields CDR1 MNHEY and CDR2 SMNVEV (reference sequence). The DNA of the CDR3 is TGTGCCAGCAGTCCCACGGGACTTTCAGAGACCCAGTACTTC. Its protein is CASSPTGLSETQYF.

The chain is built from TRBV7-3 and TRBJ2-3; possible D gene TRBD1, 5 bases. The V and J ends lost 2 bases and 6 bases respectively, with 12 bases between them. The germline V gene has CDR1 SGHTA and CDR2 FQGTGA. The CDR3 has 14 amino acids. The CDR3: CASSLQGIRDTQYF. CDR3 bases: TGTGCCAGCAGCTTACAGGGTATTAGGGATACGCAGTATTTT.

The gene calls are TRBV28 and TRBJ1-2; D uncertain. The length of the CDR3 is 11 residues. The germline gives CDR1 MDHEN, CDR2 SYDVKM. The V end was cut by 6 bases, the J end by 4 bases, with 6 bases between. Here the CDR3 DNA reads TGTGCCAGCAGGAACTCCTATGGCTACACCTTC. It specifies CASRNSYGYTF.

This rearrangement joins TRBV7-3 to TRBJ2-5; D perhaps matches TRBD1 (5 bases). This CDR3 has 13 residues. Trimming took off 2 bases at V and 4 bases at J, with 8 bases between the two ends. CDR1 SGHTA and CDR2 FQGTGA come from the germline V gene. For the CDR3, the DNA is TGTGCCAGCAGCTTATTTACAGGAGAGACCCAGTACTTC. This codes for CASSLFTGETQYF.

This sequence joins TRBV5-4 and TRBJ2-3, with no clear D. The length of the CDR3 is 15 residues. Trimming shortened V by 0 bases and J by 0 bases, and 8 bases separated the two germline ends. From germline, CDR1 is SGHNT and CDR2 YYREEE (reference sequence). The CDR3 sequence: CASSLGPTSTDTQYF. The CDR3 DNA reads TGTGCCAGCAGCTTGGGTCCGACTAGCACAGATACGCAGTATTTT.

The chain has TRBV15 and TRBJ1-3; D call uncertain. The CDR3 sequence is 16 residues long. The V end lost 1 base, the J end lost 2 bases, and 12 bases lay between the germline ends. Germline CDR1 reads LNHNV; CDR2 reads YYDKDF (reference sequence). The chain's CDR3 is CATSRASGGAGNTIYF. CDR3 coding DNA: TGTGCCACCAGCAGAGCCTCGGGAGGTGCTGGAAACACCATATATTTT. The full variable domain, rest sourced from reference TRBV15 and TRBJ1-3, is DAMVIQNPRYQVTQFGKPVTLSCSQTLNHNVMYWYQQKSSQAPKLLFHYYDKDFNNEADTPDNFQSRRPNTSFCFLDIRSPGLGDTAMYLCATSRASGGAGNTIYFGEGSWLTVV.

The rearrangement uses TRBV7-9 and TRBJ2-5; 9 bases map to TRBD2. The J segment lost 1 base and the V segment lost 1 base, leaving 4 bases of the junction unmatched. The CDR3 extends over 16 amino acids. Germline CDR1 is SEHNR and CDR2 is FQNEAQ (reference sequence). This CDR3 reads CASSLGSGGLQETQYF. In DNA, the CDR3 is TGTGCCAGCAGCTTAGGTAGCGGGGGACTCCAAGAGACCCAGTACTTC.

The chain couples TRBV11-2 to TRBJ2-7; a weak D match, TRBD2 (6 bases). Germline values: CDR1 SGHAT, CDR2 FQNNGV. This CDR3 is 15 amino acids long. Trimming pared 4 bases from V and 9 bases from J, leaving 22 bases between. In DNA form, the CDR3 reads TGTGCCAGCAGCTCCCTAGCATTGTGGGGACTGGGGCAGTACGTC. This gives the protein CASSSLALWGLGQYV.

The chain combines TRBV5-6 with TRBJ2-2, with a possible D match to TRBD2 (7 bases). V was cut by 2 bases and J by 4 bases, with 12 bases left in between. CDR3 size: 15 residues. The germline V gene encodes CDR1 SGHDT and CDR2 YYEEEE. CDR3 amino acids: CASSFRGGATGELFF. CDR3 sequence (DNA): TGTGCCAGCAGCTTCCGAGGGGGGGCCACCGGGGAGCTGTTTTTT.

This chain joins TRBV23-1 and TRBJ1-2; 8 bases line up with TRBD1. TRBV23-1 is treated as an ORF (open reading frame) with a function not yet certain. Germline trimming cut 11 bases from V and 6 bases from J; bases unmatched to any gene: 17. The CDR3 is made up of 15 amino acids. CDR3 in amino acids: CAVGLDRGPPNGYTF. The CDR3 bases are TGCGCCGTGGGCCTCGACAGGGGCCCCCCCAATGGCTACACCTTC.

J is TRBJ1-2 and V is TRBV11-1, with 7 bases aligning to TRBD1. The CDR3 loop spans 13 amino acids. Germline V CDR1 and CDR2: SGHAT, FQDESV (reference sequence). V was pared by 5 bases and J by 8 bases, with 8 bases of the junction left unmatched. In DNA, the CDR3 is TGTGCCAGCAGCCCAGGACAGGATAGCGGCTACACCTTC. Its translation: CASSPGQDSGYTF.

V gene TRBV21-1 combines with J gene TRBJ2-7; TRBD1 reflects the table's D call only, with no check against the DNA. TRBV21-1 is flagged as a pseudogene. CDR3 length equals 16 residues. The CDR3 DNA follows: TGTGCCAGCAGCACCCGTGAGGGACAGCCCGTCTACGAGCAGTACGTC. It codes for CASSTREGQPVYEQYV.

The V gene is TRBV7-6, the J gene TRBJ1-4, with a possible D match to TRBD1 (6 bases). This CDR3 contains 15 residues. CDR1 and CDR2 from the germline V gene are SGHVS and FNYEAQ. The V end was cut by 2 bases, the J end by 7 bases, with 14 bases between. The CDR3 bases are TGTGCCAGCAGCTTAAGGAGGGGGGGCCCTGAAAAACTGTTTTTT. Amino acid sequence: CASSLRRGGPEKLFF.

The CDR3 region is CASSASGTSGGAGGELFF. CDR3 sequence (DNA): TGTGCCAGCAGTGCTTCCGGGACTAGCGGGGGGGCTGGCGGGGAGCTGTTTTTT. The rearrangement links TRBV28 to TRBJ2-2; 16 positions match TRBD2. CDR1 and CDR2 from the germline V gene are MDHEN and SYDVKM. J lost 7 bases, V lost 5 bases, and 10 bases had no gene match. The CDR3 runs to 18 residues. Variable domain in full (rest from reference TRBV28 and TRBJ2-2): DVKVTQSSRYLVKRTGEKVFLECVQDMDHENMFWYRQDPGLGLRLIYFSYDVKMKEKGDIPEGYSVSREKKERFSLILESASTNQTSMYLCASSASGTSGGAGGELFFGEGSRLTVL.

The genes are TRBV7-2 and TRBJ2-2; 8 positions match TRBD1. CDR1 SGHTA and CDR2 FQGNSA come from the germline V gene. Trimming removed 2 bases from V and 6 bases from J; junction bases left unmatched: 2. The CDR3 is 14 amino acids. As DNA, the CDR3 is TGTGCCAGCAGCTTATTACAGGGGGCCGGGGAGCTGTTTTTT. It specifies CASSLLQGAGELFF.

The J gene is TRBJ1-5, the V gene TRBV7-3; the D is unclear. The CDR3 sequence is 20 residues long. Germline CDR1 and CDR2: SGHTA and FQGTGA. The V end lost 7 bases, the J end lost 4 bases, and 32 bases lay between the germline ends. In DNA form, the CDR3 reads TGTGCCAGCAACATCCAAGGTGGCACTACCCCCTTATGCGTGAATCAGCCCCAGCATTTT. Protein: CASNIQGGTTPLCVNQPQHF.

J is TRBJ1-1 and V is TRBV6-6; the match to TRBD1 covers 9 bases. V lost 6 bases, J lost 1 base, and 3 bases stayed unmatched. CDR3 size: 14 residues. Germline V gene data show CDR1 as MNHNY and CDR2 as SVGAGI (reference sequence). This CDR3 is CASSYRGPNTEAFF. CDR3 nucleotide sequence: TGTGCCAGCAGCTACAGGGGGCCGAACACTGAAGCTTTCTTT.

The chain combines TRBV27 with TRBJ2-4, with D possibly matching TRBD2 (5 bases). The V and J ends lost 9 bases and 8 bases respectively, with 14 bases between them. The germline CDR1 and CDR2 sequences are MNHEY and SMNVEV (reference sequence). The CDR3 length is 12 residues. The CDR3 spells CASSGISDIQYF. CDR3 coding DNA: TGTGCCAGTTCCGGGATTTCGGACATTCAGTACTTC.

This rearrangement joins TRBV5-6 to TRBJ2-3; 8 bases fit TRBD1. Germline loops: CDR1 SGHDT, CDR2 YYEEEE. After removal of 7 bases from V and 4 bases from J, the junction contained 8 bases not matched to a gene. The CDR3 has 14 amino acids. The chain's CDR3 is CASSGQGSADTQYF. The DNA for the CDR3 is TGTGCCAGCTCCGGACAGGGTTCCGCAGATACGCAGTATTTT.

This sequence joins TRBV28 and TRBJ2-7; TRBD1 matches at 9 bases. V gave up 6 bases and J gave up 6 bases; unmatched junction bases: 9. The CDR3 loop spans 14 amino acids. The germline CDR1 and CDR2 sequences are MDHEN and SYDVKM. CDR3 protein: CASSLEQGAAEQYF. The CDR3, as DNA: TGTGCCAGCAGCCTAGAACAGGGGGCTGCCGAGCAGTACTTC.

The chain's CDR3 is CASGQVGGGPDTQYF. The CDR3 nucleotides are TGTGCCAGCGGACAAGTGGGCGGGGGGCCGGATACGCAGTATTTT. This chain connects TRBV11-1 to TRBJ2-3, with 8 bases identical to TRBD2. Germline V lookup: CDR1 SGHAT, CDR2 FQDESV (reference sequence). The CDR3 length is 15 residues. The J segment lost 6 bases and the V segment lost 8 bases, leaving 13 bases of the junction unmatched.

The rearrangement joins TRBV28 to TRBJ2-1, with 13 nucleotides matching TRBD2. V was pared by 6 bases and J by 7 bases, with 6 bases of the junction left unmatched. Germline V CDR1 and CDR2: MDHEN, SYDVKM. This CDR3 region has 15 residues. The CDR3 DNA reads as TGTGCCAGCAGCTTTACTAGCGGGGGGGCAAATGAGCAGTTCTTC. As protein: CASSFTSGGANEQFF.